Sequencing of this T cell receptor beta chain was carried out in a study of cytotoxic CD8 clonotypes in ibrutinib-treated CLL. Using immunoSEQ multiplex PCR, the repertoire was profiled, and TCRdb retains in-frame clones only, with some absent. The table records 150,000 to 200,000 clones, around three quarters of them present only once. The CDR3 has 14 amino acids. The V and J ends lost 2 bases and 5 bases respectively, with 14 bases between them. Per germline, CDR1 SGHNT and CDR2 YYREEE (reference sequence). This clone has only a few counts. The chain couples TRBV5-4 to TRBJ2-7, with D unclear. This material consisted of PBMCs, taken after 24 months of ibrutinib treatment. This TCR derives from a human donor with chronic lymphocytic leukemia. CDR3 bases: TGTGCCAGCAGCTTTAGGCACGGCCTTGACGAGCAGTACTTC. Translating it yields CASSFRHGLDEQYF.